A selection of T cell receptor beta chains follows, all from one sample in a study of T cell responses to AZD1222 COVID-19 vaccine. Generated by immunoSEQ multiplex PCR, the TCRdb table keeps only in-frame clones and is missing some. Among about 180,000 clones, roughly 91% were seen once, and the ten largest hold approximately 1.9%. The source material was peripheral blood, sampled 28 days after the second AZD1222 dose. These receptors were collected from an adult who received the AZD1222 COVID-19 vaccine. The CDR3 runs from the conserved cysteine through the conserved F or W. The size entry is marked missing in some rows and otherwise reads once, few, many or a size class.

j_gene: TRBJ2-1; abundance: -; v_gene: TRBV5-6; CDR3aa: CASSLWQGSNEQFF
j_gene: TRBJ1-1; abundance: -; v_gene: TRBV27; CDR3aa: CASSLAGGSTEAFF
j_gene: TRBJ2-1; abundance: -; v_gene: TRBV14; CDR3aa: CASSQGRGFDEQFF
j_gene: TRBJ1-5; abundance: -; v_gene: TRBV3-1/TRBV3-2; CDR3aa: CASSQDAQGHQPQHF
j_gene: TRBJ1-1; abundance: -; v_gene: TRBV9; CDR3aa: CASSPFGETEAFF
j_gene: TRBJ1-4; abundance: -; v_gene: TRBV2; CDR3aa: CASSPLQGNEKLFF
j_gene: TRBJ2-1; abundance: -; v_gene: TRBV11-3; CDR3aa: CASSLEESSYNEQFF
j_gene: TRBJ2-1; abundance: -; v_gene: TRBV19; CDR3aa: CASSIKWRLAGEHNEQFF
j_gene: TRBJ1-6; abundance: -; v_gene: TRBV3-1/TRBV3-2; CDR3aa: CASSQDLGLGVSPLHF
j_gene: TRBJ2-7; abundance: once; v_gene: TRBV11-1; CDR3aa: CASSLEGLMAGYEQYF
j_gene: TRBJ1-2; abundance: -; v_gene: TRBV19; CDR3aa: CASSRTGPGYTF
j_gene: TRBJ1-3; abundance: -; v_gene: TRBV6-2/TRBV6-3; CDR3aa: CASSTGFSGNTIYF
j_gene: TRBJ1-1; abundance: -; v_gene: TRBV6-5; CDR3aa: CASAYRGNTEAFF
j_gene: TRBJ2-7; abundance: -; v_gene: TRBV4-1; CDR3aa: CASSQGLAGYEQYF
j_gene: TRBJ1-4; abundance: -; v_gene: TRBV6-1; CDR3aa: CASSERGAGEKLFF
j_gene: TRBJ1-1; abundance: -; v_gene: TRBV11-2; CDR3aa: CASSLGGGRGAFF
j_gene: TRBJ1-5; abundance: -; v_gene: TRBV12-3/TRBV12-4; CDR3aa: CASSFRGNQPQHF
j_gene: TRBJ2-7; abundance: -; v_gene: TRBV7-9; CDR3aa: CASSLMGAGSSYEQYF
j_gene: TRBJ1-1; abundance: once; v_gene: TRBV7-3; CDR3aa: CASSWGADTEAFF
j_gene: TRBJ2-5; abundance: -; v_gene: TRBV5-1; CDR3aa: CASSLSSGEQETQYF
j_gene: TRBJ1-2; abundance: once; v_gene: TRBV2; CDR3aa: CASTLKRKGYYGYTF
j_gene: TRBJ1-4; abundance: -; v_gene: TRBV5-1; CDR3aa: CASSLTGGNEKLFF